Below are 9 T cell receptor beta chains sequenced from a single sample in a study of memory CD4+ T cells and cytomegalovirus serostatus. The sort gate was single viable CD3+CD4+CD8-CD45RO+ cells for memory CD4+ T cells. Method: immunoSEQ multiplex PCR; TCRdb's copy keeps in-frame clones and lacks some. The table includes 85,000 to 100,000 clones, about 80% detected once. Sequenced material: memory CD4+ T cells from blood. Receptors originate from an adult in good health and CMV-seropositive.

This chain connects TRBV27 to TRBJ1-6; maybe TRBD1 (5 bases). Germline V gene sequence: CDR1 MNHEY, CDR2 SMNVEV (reference sequence). Trimming removed 2 bases from V and 5 bases from J, with 19 bases in between. The CDR3 has 18 amino acids. CDR3 DNA sequence: TGTGCCAGCAGTTTAAGGGGCCGACAGTTCGAAAATAATTCACCCCTCCACTTT. This translates into CASSLRGRQFENNSPLHF.

The CDR3 spells CATSAKTKRVYNEQFF. As DNA, the CDR3 is TGTGCCACCAGCGCCAAGACTAAGCGAGTCTACAATGAGCAGTTCTTC. The chain couples TRBV15 to TRBJ2-1, with D perhaps TRBD2 (5 bases). Trimming took off 5 bases at V and 3 bases at J, with 17 bases between the two ends. The CDR3 runs to 16 residues. Germline V gives CDR1 LNHNV, CDR2 YYDKDF (reference sequence).

This clone was observed a single time. The chain combines TRBV30 with TRBJ1-3; D call uncertain. The CDR3 covers 13 residues. Per germline, CDR1 GTSNPN and CDR2 SVGIG (reference sequence). Trimming cost V 2 bases and J 10 bases, with 15 bases left between them. The CDR3 coding sequence is TGTGCCTGGAGTCGGAACTCGGTACAGACCATATATTTT. It encodes CAWSRNSVQTIYF. The full variable domain, in which reference TRBV30 and TRBJ1-3 provide the parts outside the CDR3, is SQTIHQWPATLVQPVGSPLSLECTVEGTSNPNLYWYRQAAGRGLQLLFYSVGIGQISSEVPQNLSASRPQDRQFILSSKKLLLSDSGFYLCAWSRNSVQTIYFGEGSWLTVV.

The chain is built from TRBV18 and TRBJ2-7; maybe TRBD1 (6 bases). The germline V and J ends were trimmed by 3 bases and 3 bases, with 15 bases remaining between them. Germline V lookup: CDR1 KGHSH, CDR2 LQKENI. The CDR3 loop spans 15 amino acids. The CDR3 nucleotides are TGTGCCAGCTCACCCGAGGACAGAGGTGGCTACGAGCAGTACTTC. Amino acid sequence: CASSPEDRGGYEQYF.

The genes are TRBV29-1 and TRBJ2-1; D gene unclear. The germline V gene has CDR1 SQVTM and CDR2 ANQGSEA. CDR3 length: 12 amino acids. V was shortened by 3 bases and J by 5 bases, with 8 bases between the two germline ends. The DNA for the CDR3 is TGCAGCGTTGACGTATTTAACAATGAGCAGTTCTTC. It encodes CSVDVFNNEQFF.

This sequence joins TRBV6-6 and TRBJ1-5; 7 nucleotides agree with TRBD1. The CDR3 is made up of 15 amino acids. Germline-derived CDR1 and CDR2 are MNHNY and SVGAGI (reference sequence). V was pared by 5 bases and J by 4 bases, with 8 bases of the junction left unmatched. The CDR3 region is CASSPRTGPNQPQHF. DNA for the CDR3: TGTGCCAGCAGTCCAAGGACAGGCCCGAATCAGCCCCAGCATTTT.

Of note for this clone: Other DNA sequences within the sample encode an identical CDR3. The chain carries TRBV28 and TRBJ1-6; D uncertain. Trimming removed 2 bases from V and 7 bases from J, with 9 bases in between. In germline, CDR1 is MDHEN, CDR2 SYDVKM. This CDR3 contains 14 residues. CDR3 nucleotide sequence: TGTGCCAGCAGTTTACCACGGACGAATTCACCCCTCCACTTT. Its translation: CASSLPRTNSPLHF.

V and J are TRBV7-8 and TRBJ2-1; D perhaps matches TRBD1 (6 bases). The V end lost 3 bases, the J end lost 4 bases, and 13 bases lay between the germline ends. CDR3 length: 15 amino acids. Germline V gene data show CDR1 as SGHVS and CDR2 as FQNEAQ. This chain's CDR3 is CASSFRRTAYNEQFF. Written as DNA, the CDR3 is TGTGCCAGCAGCTTTCGTAGGACAGCTTACAATGAGCAGTTCTTC. The full variable domain, completed using reference TRBV7-8 and TRBJ2-1, is GAGVSQSPRYKVAKRGQDVALRCDPISGHVSLFWYQQALGQGPEFLTYFQNEAQLDKSGLPSDRFFAERPEGSVSTLKIQRTQQEDSAVYLCASSFRRTAYNEQFFGPGTRLTVL.

The J gene is TRBJ1-2, the V gene TRBV28; possible D gene TRBD1, 6 bases. With 5 bases removed from V and 4 bases from J, the gap between germline ends came to 11 bases. This CDR3 contains 13 residues. Germline V CDR1 and CDR2: MDHEN, SYDVKM. The CDR3 loop reads CASSPTGLYGYTF. The CDR3 nucleotides are TGTGCCAGCAGTCCCACAGGGCTCTATGGCTACACCTTC.